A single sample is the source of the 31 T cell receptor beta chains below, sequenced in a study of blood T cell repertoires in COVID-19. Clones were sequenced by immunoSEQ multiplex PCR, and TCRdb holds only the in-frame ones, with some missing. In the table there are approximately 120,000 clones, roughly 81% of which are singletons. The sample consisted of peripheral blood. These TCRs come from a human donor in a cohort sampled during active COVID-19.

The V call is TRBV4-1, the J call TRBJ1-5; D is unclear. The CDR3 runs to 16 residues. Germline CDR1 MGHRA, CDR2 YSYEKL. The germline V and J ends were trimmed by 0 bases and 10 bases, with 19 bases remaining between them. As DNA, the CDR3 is TGCGCCAGCAGCCAAGATATTTCGACCAGGCCCCATCCCCAGCATTTT. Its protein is CASSQDISTRPHPQHF.

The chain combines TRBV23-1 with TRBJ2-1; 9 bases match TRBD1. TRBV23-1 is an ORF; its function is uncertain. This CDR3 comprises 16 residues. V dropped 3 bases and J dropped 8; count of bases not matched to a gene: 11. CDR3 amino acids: CASSHQDRGLLDEQFF. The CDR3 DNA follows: TGCGCCAGCAGTCACCAGGACAGGGGCCTCCTCGATGAGCAGTTCTTC.

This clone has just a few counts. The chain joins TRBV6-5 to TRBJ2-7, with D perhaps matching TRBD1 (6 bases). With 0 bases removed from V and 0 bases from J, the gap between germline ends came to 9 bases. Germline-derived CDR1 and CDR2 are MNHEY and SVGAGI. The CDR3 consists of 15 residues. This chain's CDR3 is CASSYSAGDSYEQYF. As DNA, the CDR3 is TGTGCCAGCAGTTACTCGGCAGGGGACTCCTACGAGCAGTACTTC.

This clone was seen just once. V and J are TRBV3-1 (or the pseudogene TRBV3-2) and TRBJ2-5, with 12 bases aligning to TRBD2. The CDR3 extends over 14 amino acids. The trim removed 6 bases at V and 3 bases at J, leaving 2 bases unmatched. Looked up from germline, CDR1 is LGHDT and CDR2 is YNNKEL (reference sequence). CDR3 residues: CASRPSGGEETQYF. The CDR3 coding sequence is TGTGCCAGCAGACCTAGCGGGGGGGAAGAGACCCAGTACTTC.

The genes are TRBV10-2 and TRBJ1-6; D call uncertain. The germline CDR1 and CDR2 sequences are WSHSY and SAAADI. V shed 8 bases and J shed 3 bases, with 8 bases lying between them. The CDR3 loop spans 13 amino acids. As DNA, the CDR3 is TGCGCCAGCGTCCGGGACTATAATTCACCCCTCCACTTT. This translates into CASVRDYNSPLHF.

CDR3 in amino acids: CASSLAGGPTDTQYF. The CDR3 nucleotides are TGTGCCAGCAGTCTAGCGGGGGGCCCCACAGATACGCAGTATTTT. V is TRBV27 and J is TRBJ2-3; 11 nucleotides agree with TRBD2. Germline values: CDR1 MNHEY, CDR2 SMNVEV (reference sequence). The V gene end was trimmed by 5 bases and the J gene end by 2 bases; junction bases not matched to a gene: 3. The CDR3 is made up of 15 amino acids.

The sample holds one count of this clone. In nucleotides, the CDR3 is TGTGCCAGCAGCTTTGGTGCGGGAGAGACCCAGTACTTC. Amino acids: CASSFGAGETQYF. The genes are TRBV7-3 and TRBJ2-5; TRBD2 might be the D (5 bases). The germline V gene encodes CDR1 SGHTA and CDR2 FQGTGA. The germline V and J ends were trimmed by 3 bases and 4 bases, with 9 bases remaining between them. The CDR3 totals 13 residues.

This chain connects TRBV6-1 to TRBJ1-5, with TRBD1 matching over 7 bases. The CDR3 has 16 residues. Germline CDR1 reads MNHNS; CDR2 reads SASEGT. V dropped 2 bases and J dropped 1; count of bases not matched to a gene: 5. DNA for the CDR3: TGTGCCAGCAGTGAAACGACAGGGCCCAGCAATCAGCCCCAGCATTTT. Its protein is CASSETTGPSNQPQHF.

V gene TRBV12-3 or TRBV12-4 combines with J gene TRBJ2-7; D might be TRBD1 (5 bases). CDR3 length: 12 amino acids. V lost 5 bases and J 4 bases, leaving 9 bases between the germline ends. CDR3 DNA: TGTGCCAGCAGTGCTTCAGGGTACGAGCAGTACTTC. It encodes CASSASGYEQYF.

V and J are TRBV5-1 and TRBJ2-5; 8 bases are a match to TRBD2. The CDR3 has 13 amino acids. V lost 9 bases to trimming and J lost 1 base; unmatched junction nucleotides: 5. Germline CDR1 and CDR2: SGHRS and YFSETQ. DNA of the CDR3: TGCGCCACCCGTAGCGGGACCCAAGAGACCCAGTACTTC. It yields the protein CATRSGTQETQYF.

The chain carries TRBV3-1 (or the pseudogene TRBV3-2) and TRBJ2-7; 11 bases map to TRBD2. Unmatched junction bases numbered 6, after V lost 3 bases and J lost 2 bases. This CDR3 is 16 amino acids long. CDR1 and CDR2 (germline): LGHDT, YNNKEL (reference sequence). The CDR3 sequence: CASSQDPGLAAYEQYF. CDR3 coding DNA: TGTGCCAGCAGCCAGGATCCGGGACTAGCGGCCTACGAGCAGTACTTC.

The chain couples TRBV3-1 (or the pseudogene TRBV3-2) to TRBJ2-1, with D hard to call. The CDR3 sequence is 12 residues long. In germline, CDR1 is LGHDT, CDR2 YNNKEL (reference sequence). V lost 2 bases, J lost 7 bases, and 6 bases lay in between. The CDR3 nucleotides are TGTGCCAGCAGCCAAAGCCTGAATGAGCAGTTCTTC. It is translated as CASSQSLNEQFF.

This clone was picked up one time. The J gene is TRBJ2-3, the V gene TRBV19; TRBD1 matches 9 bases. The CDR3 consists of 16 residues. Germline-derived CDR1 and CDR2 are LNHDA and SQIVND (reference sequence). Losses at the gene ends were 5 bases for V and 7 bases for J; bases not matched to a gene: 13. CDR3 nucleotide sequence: TGTGCCAGTAGTCCCCTCACAACAGGGGGCGCGAATACGCAGTATTTT. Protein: CASSPLTTGGANTQYF.

Here the CDR3 reads CATSDLMAGGLYEQYF. DNA of the CDR3: TGTGCCACCAGTGATTTGATGGCGGGGGGGCTGTACGAGCAGTACTTC. The chain joins TRBV24-1 to TRBJ2-7; 9 positions match TRBD2. The CDR3 extends over 16 amino acids. Per germline, CDR1 KGHDR and CDR2 SFDVKD. Germline trimming cut 0 bases from V and 4 bases from J; bases unmatched to any gene: 6.

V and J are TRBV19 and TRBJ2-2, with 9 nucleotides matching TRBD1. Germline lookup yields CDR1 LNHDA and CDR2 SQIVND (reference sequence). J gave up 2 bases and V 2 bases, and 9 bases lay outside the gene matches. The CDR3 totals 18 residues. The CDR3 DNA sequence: TGTGCCAGTAGTATAATCCCGGGACAGGGACCAAACACCGGGGAGCTGTTTTTT. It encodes CASSIIPGQGPNTGELFF. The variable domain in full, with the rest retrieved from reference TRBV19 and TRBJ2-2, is DGGITQSPKYLFRKEGQNVTLSCEQNLNHDAMYWYRQDPGQGLRLIYYSQIVNDFQKGDIAEGYSVSREKKESFPLTVTSAQKNPTAFYLCASSIIPGQGPNTGELFFGEGSRLTVL.

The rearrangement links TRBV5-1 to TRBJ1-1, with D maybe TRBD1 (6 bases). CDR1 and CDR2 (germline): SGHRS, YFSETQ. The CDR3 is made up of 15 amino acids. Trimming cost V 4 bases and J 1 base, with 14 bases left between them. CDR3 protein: CASSMTGTQNTEAFF. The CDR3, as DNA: TGCGCCAGCAGCATGACCGGGACACAGAACACTGAAGCTTTCTTT.

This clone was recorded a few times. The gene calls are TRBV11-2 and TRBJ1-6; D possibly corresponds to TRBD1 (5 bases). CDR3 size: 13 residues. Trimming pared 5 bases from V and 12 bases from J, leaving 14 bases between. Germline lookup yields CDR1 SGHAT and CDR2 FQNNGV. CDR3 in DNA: TGTGCCAGCAGCACCGGATCGGGACTACCCCTCCACTTT. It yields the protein CASSTGSGLPLHF.

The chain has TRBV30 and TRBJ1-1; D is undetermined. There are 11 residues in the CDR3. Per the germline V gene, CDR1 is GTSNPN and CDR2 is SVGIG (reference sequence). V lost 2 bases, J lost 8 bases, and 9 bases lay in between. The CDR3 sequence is CAWSLAVEAFF. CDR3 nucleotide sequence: TGTGCCTGGAGTCTGGCAGTCGAAGCTTTCTTT.

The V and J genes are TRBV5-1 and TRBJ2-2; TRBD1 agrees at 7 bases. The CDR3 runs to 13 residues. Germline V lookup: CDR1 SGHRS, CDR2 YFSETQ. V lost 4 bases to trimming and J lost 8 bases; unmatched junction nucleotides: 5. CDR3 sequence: CASSTDRAGELFF. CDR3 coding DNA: TGCGCCAGCAGCACCGACAGGGCTGGGGAGCTGTTTTTT.

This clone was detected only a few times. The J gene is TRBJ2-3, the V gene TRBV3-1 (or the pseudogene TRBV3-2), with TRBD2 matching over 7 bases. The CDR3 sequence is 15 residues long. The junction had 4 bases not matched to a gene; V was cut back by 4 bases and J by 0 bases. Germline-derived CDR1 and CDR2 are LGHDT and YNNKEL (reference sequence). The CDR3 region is CASSRSGTSTDTQYF. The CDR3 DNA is TGTGCCAGCAGCCGGAGCGGGACTAGCACAGATACGCAGTATTTT.

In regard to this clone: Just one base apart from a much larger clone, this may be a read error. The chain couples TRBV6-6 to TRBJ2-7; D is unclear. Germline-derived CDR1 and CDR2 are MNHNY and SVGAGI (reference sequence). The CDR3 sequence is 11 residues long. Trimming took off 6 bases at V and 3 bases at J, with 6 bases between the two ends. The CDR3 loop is CASSLNYEQYF. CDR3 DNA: TGTGCCAGCAGCCTAAACTACGAGCAGTACTTC.

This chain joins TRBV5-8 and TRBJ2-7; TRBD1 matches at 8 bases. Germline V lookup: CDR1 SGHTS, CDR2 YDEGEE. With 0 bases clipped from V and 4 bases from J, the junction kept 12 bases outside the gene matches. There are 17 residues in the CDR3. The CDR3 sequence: CASSLGMGPGGIYEQYF. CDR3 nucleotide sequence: TGTGCCAGCAGCTTGGGCATGGGACCAGGGGGCATTTACGAGCAGTACTTC. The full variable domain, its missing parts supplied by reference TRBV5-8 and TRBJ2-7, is EAGVTQSPTHLIKTRGQQATLRCSPISGHTSVYWYQQALGLGLQFLLWYDEGEERNRGNFPPRFSGRQFPNYSSELNVNALELEDSALYLCASSLGMGPGGIYEQYFGPGTRLTVT.

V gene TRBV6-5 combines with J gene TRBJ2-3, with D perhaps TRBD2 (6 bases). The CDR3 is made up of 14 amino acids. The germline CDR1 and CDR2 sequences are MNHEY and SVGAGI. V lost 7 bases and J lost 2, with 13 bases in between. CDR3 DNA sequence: TGTGCCAGCAACAGCGGGTCGTTCACAGATACGCAGTATTTT. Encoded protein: CASNSGSFTDTQYF.

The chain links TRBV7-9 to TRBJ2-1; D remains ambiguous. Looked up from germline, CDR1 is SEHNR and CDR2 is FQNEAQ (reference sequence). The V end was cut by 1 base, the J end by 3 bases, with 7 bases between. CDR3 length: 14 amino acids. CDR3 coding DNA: TGTGCCAGCAGCTTAGATGGGCGCTACAATGAGCAGTTCTTC. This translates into CASSLDGRYNEQFF.

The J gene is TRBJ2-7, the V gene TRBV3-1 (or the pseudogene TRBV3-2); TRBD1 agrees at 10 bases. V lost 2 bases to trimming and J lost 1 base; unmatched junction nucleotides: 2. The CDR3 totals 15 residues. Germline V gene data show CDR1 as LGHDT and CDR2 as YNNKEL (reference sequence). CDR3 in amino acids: CASSQPGQGSYEQYF. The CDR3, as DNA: TGTGCCAGCAGCCAACCGGGACAGGGGTCCTACGAGCAGTACTTC.

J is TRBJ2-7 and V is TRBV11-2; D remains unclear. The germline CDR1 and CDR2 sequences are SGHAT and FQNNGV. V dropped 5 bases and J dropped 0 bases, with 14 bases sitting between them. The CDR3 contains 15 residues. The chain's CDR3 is CASSLSSHSSYEQYF. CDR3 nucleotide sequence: TGTGCCAGCAGCCTAAGCTCCCACAGCTCCTACGAGCAGTACTTC.

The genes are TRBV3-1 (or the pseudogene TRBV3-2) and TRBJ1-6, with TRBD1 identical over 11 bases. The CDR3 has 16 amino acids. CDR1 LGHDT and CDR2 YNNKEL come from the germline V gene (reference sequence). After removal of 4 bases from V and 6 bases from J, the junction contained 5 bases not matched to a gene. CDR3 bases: TGTGCCAGCAGCCCACGGACAGGGGGCGGTAATTCACCCCTCCACTTT. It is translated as CASSPRTGGGNSPLHF.

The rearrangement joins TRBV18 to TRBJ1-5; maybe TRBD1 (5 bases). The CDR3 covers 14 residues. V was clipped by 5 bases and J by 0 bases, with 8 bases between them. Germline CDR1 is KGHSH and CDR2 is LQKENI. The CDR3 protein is CASSDSHSNQPQHF. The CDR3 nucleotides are TGTGCCAGCTCAGACAGTCATAGCAATCAGCCCCAGCATTTT.

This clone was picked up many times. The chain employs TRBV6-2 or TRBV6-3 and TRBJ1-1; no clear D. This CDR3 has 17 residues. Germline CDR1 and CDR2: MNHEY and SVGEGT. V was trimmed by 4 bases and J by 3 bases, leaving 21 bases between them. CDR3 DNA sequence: TGTGCCAGCAGTTTTACTAGGGCTGCGGTTGGGTACACTGAAGCTTTCTTT. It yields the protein CASSFTRAAVGYTEAFF.

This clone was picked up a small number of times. The CDR3 sequence: CASSYQGASGNTEAFF. CDR3 sequence (DNA): TGTGCCAGCAGTTACCAGGGGGCGTCGGGGAACACTGAAGCTTTCTTT. This chain connects TRBV6-5 to TRBJ1-1, with TRBD1 matching over 8 bases. This CDR3 has 16 residues. Germline assignment: CDR1 MNHEY and CDR2 SVGAGI. With 2 bases clipped from V and 1 base from J, the junction kept 6 bases outside the gene matches.

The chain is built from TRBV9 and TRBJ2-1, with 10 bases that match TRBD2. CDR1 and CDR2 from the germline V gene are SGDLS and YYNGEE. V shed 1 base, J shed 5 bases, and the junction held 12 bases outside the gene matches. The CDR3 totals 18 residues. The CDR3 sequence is CASSVPPMLAGADNEQFF. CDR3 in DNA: TGTGCCAGCAGCGTACCCCCCATGCTAGCGGGGGCAGACAATGAGCAGTTCTTC.